Presented here are 22 T cell receptor beta chains from one specimen sequenced in a study of T cell repertoires in cytomegalovirus infection. Their target antigens are unknown. One entry per CDR3 protein results from TCRdb running MiXCR on the reads. The data show roughly 160,000 distinct CDR3 sequences, 20% to 25% seen once. The sample was CD8+ T cells from cultured PBMCs, taken from culture after CMV antigen stimulation. Receptors were obtained from a human donor in good health (CMV status not recorded). Some clones in this sample may be carry-over from other donors' samples.

This clonotype was counted only a few times. The chain combines TRBV29-1 with TRBJ2-3; D not certain. V lost 5 bases and J lost 0, with 6 bases in between. CDR3 size: 12 residues. Germline V CDR1 and CDR2: SQVTM, ANQGSEA. The CDR3 loop is CSVPSSTDTQYF. In DNA form, the CDR3 reads TGCAGCGTTCCCTCTAGCACAGATACGCAGTATTTT.

This clonotype was counted a few times. The chain combines TRBV7-2 with TRBJ2-3; 8 nucleotides match TRBD1. Trimming cost V 5 bases and J 2 bases; bases outside gene matches: 9. The CDR3 is 16 amino acids. The germline V gene has CDR1 SGHTA and CDR2 FQGNSA. CDR3 protein: CASSPRDRPPTDTQYF. Written as DNA, the CDR3 is TGTGCCAGCAGCCCGAGGGACAGGCCCCCCACAGATACGCAGTATTTT.

This clonotype occurred a few times. This rearrangement joins TRBV7-8 to TRBJ1-2; perhaps TRBD1 as D (6 bases). V dropped 5 bases and J dropped 3 bases, with 10 bases sitting between them. This CDR3 has 13 amino acids. Germline V lookup: CDR1 SGHVS, CDR2 FQNEAQ. As DNA, the CDR3 is TGTGCCAGCAGCCACAGGACAGACTATGGCTACACCTTC. This codes for CASSHRTDYGYTF.

The rearrangement joins TRBV2 to TRBJ1-5; D is undetermined. The ends were cut back, 3 bases at V and 0 bases at J, with 6 bases in the middle. CDR1 is SNHLY, CDR2 FYNNEI, per germline. The length of the CDR3 is 14 residues. Here the CDR3 reads CASSEVFSNQPQHF. The DNA of the CDR3 is TGTGCCAGCAGTGAGGTGTTTAGCAATCAGCCCCAGCATTTT.

This clonotype was found a few times. The genes are TRBV11-2 and TRBJ2-5; the D gene is possibly TRBD2 (5 bases). The germline V and J ends were trimmed by 1 base and 5 bases, with 20 bases remaining between them. Germline loops: CDR1 SGHAT, CDR2 FQNNGV. The CDR3 runs to 17 residues. CDR3 region: CASSLVTSPSNSETQYF. The CDR3 DNA follows: TGTGCCAGCAGCTTAGTAACTAGTCCCTCAAATTCGGAGACCCAGTACTTC.

This clonotype was observed a few times. The chain joins TRBV4-1 to TRBJ1-5; D perhaps matches TRBD1 (6 bases). V lost 0 bases and J lost 1, with 13 bases in between. The CDR3 sequence is 17 residues long. Germline V gene lookup returns CDR1 MGHRA and CDR2 YSYEKL. The CDR3 nucleotides are TGCGCCAGCAGCCAAGATAGGGGGGAGGTGAGCAATCAGCCCCAGCATTTT. Its protein product is CASSQDRGEVSNQPQHF.

This clonotype was recorded a few times. The CDR3 nucleotides are TGTGCCACCGAGAGGACAGGGGCGGTAGGCACCGGGGAGCTGTTTTTT. Its protein is CATERTGAVGTGELFF. J is TRBJ2-2 and V is TRBV7-9; TRBD1 matches 9 bases. Germline V lookup: CDR1 SEHNR, CDR2 FQNEAQ (reference sequence). V lost 10 bases and J lost 4; bases outside the gene matches: 13. CDR3 length equals 16 residues.

This clonotype was seen just once. One end of the junction varies from germline; a read error may be responsible. V gene TRBV6-6 combines with J gene TRBJ2-7; D perhaps matches TRBD1 (7 bases). The germline V gene has CDR1 MNHNY and CDR2 SVGAGI (reference sequence). This CDR3 is 13 amino acids long. CDR3: CATFDRDSNEQYF. The CDR3 nucleotides are TGTGCCACCTTCGACAGGGACTCCAACGAGCAGTACTTC.

The rearrangement uses TRBV6-6 and TRBJ2-2, with a weak D call TRBD1 (6 bases). V was shortened by 7 bases and J by 7 bases, with 10 bases between the two germline ends. The germline V gene has CDR1 MNHNY and CDR2 SVGAGI (reference sequence). This CDR3 contains 12 residues. The CDR3 sequence is CASIQGSGELFF. The CDR3, as DNA: TGTGCCAGCATCCAGGGGAGCGGGGAGCTGTTTTTT.

This chain links TRBV7-4 with TRBJ2-7; TRBD1 aligns across 7 bases. V gave up 4 bases and J gave up 3 bases; unmatched junction bases: 6. The germline gives CDR1 SGHVT, CDR2 SQSDAQ. This CDR3 has 14 residues. The CDR3 region has the DNA TGTGCCAGCAGCTCGGAGACAGGGCTCTACGAGCAGTACTTC. Protein sequence: CASSSETGLYEQYF.

Many counts were recorded for this clonotype. CDR3 nucleotide sequence: TGTGCCAGCAGCTTAGCGCGCCCAGGCCTCCGCTCCTACGAGCAGTACTTC. Protein sequence: CASSLARPGLRSYEQYF. The chain recombines TRBV7-2 with TRBJ2-7, with D hard to call. Germline CDR1 and CDR2: SGHTA and FQGNSA. The V gene lost 0 bases and the J gene lost 0 bases, with 15 bases spanning the gap. The CDR3 consists of 17 residues.

This clonotype was found a few times. The rearrangement links TRBV12-3 or TRBV12-4 to TRBJ2-2; no clear D. V lost 1 base and J 4 bases, leaving 7 bases between the germline ends. The length of the CDR3 is 14 residues. The CDR3 DNA follows: TGTGCCAGCAGTTTAGGGATCCCCACCGGGGAGCTGTTTTTT. Translating gives CASSLGIPTGELFF.

The rearrangement joins TRBV29-1 to TRBJ1-4, with a possible D match to TRBD1 (5 bases). V shed 5 bases and J shed 7 bases, with 11 bases lying between them. The CDR3 extends over 12 amino acids. Germline CDR1 SQVTM, CDR2 ANQGSEA. The CDR3 DNA reads TGCAGCGTTATAGGGGCTAGTGAAAAACTGTTTTTT. The encoded protein is CSVIGASEKLFF.

In this sample, this clonotype turned up a few times. The chain links TRBV7-8 to TRBJ2-7; 8 nucleotides match TRBD1. V was clipped by 6 bases and J by 2 bases; unmatched bases: 3. Per germline, CDR1 SGHVS and CDR2 FQNEAQ. CDR3 length equals 13 residues. The CDR3 DNA follows: TGTGCCAGCAGGGACAGGGAGGCCTACGAGCAGTACTTC. Amino acids: CASRDREAYEQYF.

Only a few counts were recorded for this clonotype. J is TRBJ1-6 and V is TRBV27; possible D gene TRBD1, 5 bases. The CDR3 totals 14 residues. V was clipped by 5 bases and J by 10 bases, with 15 bases between them. From germline, CDR1 is MNHEY and CDR2 SMNVEV (reference sequence). The CDR3 nucleotides are TGTGCCAGCAGTCCATGGGGCCCGGGGTCACCCCTCCACTTT. Its translation is CASSPWGPGSPLHF.

The V gene is TRBV7-9, the J gene TRBJ1-5; tentative D call: TRBD1 (6 bases). The V and J ends lost 6 bases and 2 bases respectively, with 11 bases between them. Germline CDR1 SEHNR, CDR2 FQNEAQ (reference sequence). The CDR3 loop spans 14 amino acids. The DNA of the CDR3 is TGTGCCAGCAGAGCACAGGGTGGCAATCAGCCCCAGCATTTT. It is translated as CASRAQGGNQPQHF.

V usage is TRBV4-1 and J usage is TRBJ2-6; no clear D gene. In germline, CDR1 is MGHRA, CDR2 YSYEKL. The CDR3 spans 16 residues. V was cut by 3 bases and J by 0 bases, with 9 bases left in between. The CDR3 sequence is CASSQGLSSGANVLTF. CDR3 in DNA: TGCGCCAGCAGCCAGGGGTTAAGCTCTGGGGCCAACGTCCTGACTTTC.

The chain has TRBV6-6 and TRBJ1-2; tentative D call: TRBD1 (5 bases). This CDR3 spans 15 amino acids. Trimming shortened V by 0 bases and J by 6 bases, and 14 bases separated the two germline ends. The germline V gene has CDR1 MNHNY and CDR2 SVGAGI (reference sequence). CDR3 coding DNA: TGTGCCAGCAGTTACTCAGGCAGGGCCTCAAATGGCTACACCTTC. Translated: CASSYSGRASNGYTF.

The rearrangement links TRBV4-1 to TRBJ2-5; tentative D call: TRBD1 (6 bases). This CDR3 region has 14 residues. Trimming cost V 3 bases and J 1 base, with 9 bases left between them. CDR1 and CDR2 (germline): MGHRA, YSYEKL. The CDR3 loop is CASSHDRSQETQYF. CDR3 nucleotides: TGCGCCAGCAGCCATGACAGGTCCCAAGAGACCCAGTACTTC.

The gene calls are TRBV7-6 and TRBJ2-7; TRBD2 agrees at 7 bases. The CDR3 covers 14 residues. Per the germline V gene, CDR1 is SGHVS and CDR2 is FNYEAQ. The ends lost 5 bases at V and 2 bases at J; junction bases unmatched: 6. The CDR3 loop reads CASSGAGVPYEQYF. The CDR3 region has the DNA TGTGCCAGCAGCGGGGCGGGGGTTCCCTACGAGCAGTACTTC.

This clonotype was recorded a few times. The rearrangement uses TRBV6-1 and TRBJ2-6; no clear D. The CDR3 sequence is 15 residues long. CDR1 and CDR2 from the germline V gene are MNHNS and SASEGT. The V end was cut by 1 base, the J end by 0 bases, with 4 bases between. The CDR3 region is CASSEDPSGANVLTF. In DNA, the CDR3 is TGTGCCAGCAGTGAAGACCCCTCTGGGGCCAACGTCCTGACTTTC.

The V call is TRBV12-3 or TRBV12-4, the J call TRBJ2-1; 9 bases line up with TRBD2. The junction had 5 bases not matched to a gene; V was cut back by 4 bases and J by 4 bases. The CDR3 is 15 residues long. The CDR3 DNA is TGTGCCAGCAGTTGGGCGGGGGGGATTTACAATGAGCAGTTCTTC. This sequence encodes CASSWAGGIYNEQFF.